This entry lists 15 T cell receptor beta chains sequenced from one sample in a study of shared clonotypes between healthy human individuals. Repertoires were generated with immunoSEQ multiplex PCR, while TCRdb's copy carries only in-frame clones and drops some. Seen here are 300,000 to 400,000 clones, 87% observed once, and the top ten hold 15% to 20%. The sample was memory CD8+ T cells sorted from blood. Subset specified: CD45RO+ cells pooled with CCR7-negative TemRA cells. Source of these receptors: a man aged 18 to 29 in good health.

The chain combines TRBV30 with TRBJ1-5; 7 bases are shared with TRBD1. Germline CDR1 and CDR2: GTSNPN and SVGIG (reference sequence). V gave up 5 bases and J gave up 5 bases; unmatched junction bases: 12. The CDR3 totals 15 residues. The CDR3 coding sequence is TGTGCCTGGGGCGATGGGACAGCGTCTCATCAGCCCCAGCATTTT. It encodes CAWGDGTASHQPQHF.

Written as DNA, the CDR3 is TGTGCCAGCAGCTTTGCCCTGGGAGGCTCCTACGAGCAGTACTTC. It translates to CASSFALGGSYEQYF. This chain joins TRBV7-9 and TRBJ2-7, with a possible D match to TRBD2 (6 bases). Deletions cut 3 bases from V and 0 bases from J, with 12 bases between. CDR3 size: 15 residues. CDR1 is SEHNR and CDR2 is FQNEAQ in the germline V gene (reference sequence).

The J gene is TRBJ2-7, the V gene TRBV5-1, with 8 bases fitting TRBD1. In germline, CDR1 is SGHRS, CDR2 YFSETQ. V was clipped by 2 bases and J by 2 bases; unmatched bases: 6. CDR3 size: 15 residues. Written as DNA, the CDR3 is TGCGCCAGCAGCTTAGGGGACAGGCGGACCTACGAGCAGTACTTC. Amino acid sequence: CASSLGDRRTYEQYF.

Details on this clone: The sample carries other DNA sequences with the same CDR3. The V and J genes are TRBV6-5 and TRBJ2-7; D is ambiguous. CDR3 length: 14 amino acids. V was trimmed by 0 bases and J by 0 bases, leaving 6 bases between them. CDR1 is MNHEY, CDR2 SVGAGI, per germline. The CDR3 DNA sequence: TGTGCCAGCAGTTACTCGGCTAGCTCCTACGAGCAGTACTTC. As protein: CASSYSASSYEQYF.

This sequence joins TRBV6-1 and TRBJ2-1; 10 bases map to TRBD1. The germline gives CDR1 MNHNS, CDR2 SASEGT. Trimming took 4 bases from V and 6 from J; bases not matched to a gene: 9. The CDR3 runs 16 residues. The CDR3 region is CASSGVDRGLGNEQFF. For the CDR3, the DNA is TGTGCCAGCAGTGGGGTCGACAGGGGGCTAGGCAATGAGCAGTTCTTC.

The rearrangement uses TRBV6-5 and TRBJ1-1; a weak D match, TRBD1 (5 bases). The germline CDR1 and CDR2 sequences are MNHEY and SVGAGI. CDR3 length: 15 residues. V was shortened by 4 bases and J by 5 bases, with 17 bases between the two germline ends. CDR3 bases: TGTGCCAGCAGTTTTACTCCGGGGGGAGGGACTGAAGCTTTCTTT. Translated, it gives CASSFTPGGGTEAFF.

This chain joins TRBV4-1 and TRBJ2-2; D is perhaps TRBD2 (5 bases). V lost 5 bases to trimming and J lost 2 bases, with 9 bases between them. The CDR3 spans 14 residues. CDR1 and CDR2 (germline): MGHRA, YSYEKL. The CDR3 coding sequence is TGCGCCAGCAGCGGGCTAGCAAACACCGGGGAGCTGTTTTTT. As protein: CASSGLANTGELFF.

This clone showed up just a few times. This chain uses TRBV14 with TRBJ2-1, with a weak D call TRBD1 (5 bases). Germline CDR1 is SGHDN and CDR2 is FVKESK. This CDR3 is 14 amino acids long. V shed 8 bases and J shed 9 bases, with 20 bases lying between them. CDR3 in DNA: TGTGCCAGCGGCCTATGGGGCTCCGCCAGTGAGCAGTTCTTC. Translating gives CASGLWGSASEQFF. Combining the CDR3 with reference TRBV14 and TRBJ2-1 gives the whole variable domain EAGVTQFPSHSVIEKGQTVTLRCDPISGHDNLYWYRRVMGKEIKFLLHFVKESKQDESGMPNNRFLAERTGGTYSTLKVQPAELEDSGVYFCASGLWGSASEQFFGPGTRLTVL.

The chain has TRBV11-3 and TRBJ2-7; D gene ambiguous. The length of the CDR3 is 13 residues. V lost 6 bases and J lost 3, with 12 bases in between. The germline V gene encodes CDR1 SGHNT and CDR2 YENEEA. The CDR3 region is CASSPARSYEQYF. The CDR3 region has the DNA TGTGCCAGCAGTCCCGCCAGGAGCTACGAGCAGTACTTC.

This rearrangement joins TRBV19 to TRBJ1-1; D is uncertain. V lost 6 bases to trimming and J lost 4 bases, with 6 bases between them. The CDR3 is 11 residues long. Germline loops: CDR1 LNHDA, CDR2 SQIVND (reference sequence). The CDR3, as DNA: TGTGCCAGTAGGTGGGGCACTGAAGCTTTCTTT. Translating it yields CASRWGTEAFF.

The chain couples TRBV7-9 to TRBJ2-2; TRBD1 agrees at 10 bases. In germline, CDR1 is SEHNR, CDR2 FQNEAQ (reference sequence). Germline trimming cut 5 bases from V and 2 bases from J; bases unmatched to any gene: 2. The CDR3 spans 15 residues. The CDR3 DNA follows: TGTGCCAGCAGCGACAGGGGGCGAAACACCGGGGAGCTGTTTTTT. It translates to CASSDRGRNTGELFF.

In DNA form, the CDR3 reads TGTGCCAGCAGCTTAGATGGGACCCACTATGGCTACACCTTC. Encoded protein: CASSLDGTHYGYTF. The V call is TRBV11-2, the J call TRBJ1-2, with D possibly matching TRBD1 (5 bases). Trimming removed 0 bases from V and 3 bases from J, with 8 bases in between. Germline V CDR1 and CDR2: SGHAT, FQNNGV. This CDR3 has 14 amino acids.

The CDR3, as DNA: TGTGCCAGCAGCCCCGGATTTGGGACGGATAACTATGGCTACACCTTC. Translating gives CASSPGFGTDNYGYTF. The rearrangement uses TRBV14 and TRBJ1-2, with D perhaps TRBD1 (5 bases). Trimming pared 4 bases from V and 1 base from J, leaving 16 bases between. This CDR3 comprises 16 residues. The germline CDR1 and CDR2 sequences are SGHDN and FVKESK.

Note on this clone: An end of the junction differs from the germline gene, which may be a read error. The chain carries TRBV30 and TRBJ1-4; D is unclear. CDR1 GTSNPN and CDR2 SVGIG come from the germline V gene (reference sequence). CDR3 length: 12 amino acids. The CDR3 DNA follows: TGTACCTGGAGCCCCAGCGGGGAAAAACTGTTTTTT. This sequence encodes CTWSPSGEKLFF.

The V and J genes are TRBV10-3 and TRBJ2-1, with 10 bases that match TRBD2. Trimming at V came to 10 bases and at J to 7 bases, leaving 7 bases not matched to a gene. The CDR3 runs 13 residues. CDR1 and CDR2 (germline): ENHRY, SYGVKD. The CDR3 DNA reads as TGTGCCAGCCGACTAGCGGGTAGGAATGAGCAGTTCTTC. This encodes CASRLAGRNEQFF.